This record looks at one TCR beta chain sequence and its context. This entry belongs to a study of T cells after somatic rescue of genetic block. The assay was immunoSEQ multiplex PCR, and TCRdb's table has in-frame clones only and misses some. The repertoire holds roughly 15,000 clones, with around 76% as singletons. V was pared by 8 bases and J by 3 bases, with 10 bases of the junction left unmatched. This CDR3 is built from 16 residues. Germline V gene data show CDR1 as LNHDA and CDR2 as SQIVND (reference sequence). The chain uses TRBV19 and TRBJ2-3; TRBD2 aligns across 11 bases. Sequencing was done on a sample of peripheral blood mononuclear cells (PBMCs). The receptor's source is a boy aged 10-17 years. The CDR3 DNA is TGTGCCAGTGATAGCGGGAGGGGTTGGAGGACAGATACGCAGTATTTT. The encoded protein is CASDSGRGWRTDTQYF.